The clone carrying this TCR beta chain was recorded once. The antigen remains unidentified. The junction departs from the called germline gene at one end, perhaps through a read error. These data come from a study of T cells after yellow fever vaccination. Across the whole study: Preparation used SMART-Seq v4 Ultra Low Input for the low-cell-number fractions. Study results and limitations: It was the secondary response that reached its peak faster, day 5 versus 15, but it was weaker. Booster samples showed a return of most primary-vaccination clones (roughly 96% CD4, about 85% CD8).

CDR3 length: 11 amino acids. Germline loops: CDR1 GTSNPN, CDR2 SVGIG (reference sequence). The TCR cDNA carried a universal primer site and UMIs from 5'RACE template switching. TCRdb redid the calling of the 5' RACE reads with MiXCR, one entry per CDR3 protein. Of 550,000 to 750,000 distinct CDR3 sequences listed, roughly 13% are singletons. The sequenced sample was PBMCs, obtained on the day of the yellow fever booster vaccination. The chain carries TRBV30 and TRBJ2-7, with 7 bases that match TRBD1. This clonotype originated in a man aged 30 to 39 who received the YFV17D yellow fever vaccine. The CDR3 nucleotides read TGCGCACGACAGGGCGACAACGAGCAGTACTTC. It yields the protein CARQGDNEQYF.